These 29 T cell receptor beta chains were all obtained from the same sample, sequenced in a study of vaccination and CD4 T cells after COVID-19 (dated by TCRdb to between 2022 and 2023). These receptors' targets are unknown. The sample's treatment or condition, from its label and the paper: roughly 11-day PBMC culture with coronavirus spike peptide pools or control peptides (ViraFEST assay). The library was obtained by PCR. The sample was run on an Illumina iSeq 100. At the Johns Hopkins FTIC core, DNA from the cultured CD4+ T cells underwent TCR sequencing with the Oncomine TCR Beta short-read assay. The public sequencing data were trimmed at Q25 with fastp and processed into clonotypes with MiXCR by TCRdb, which kept only in-frame beta chains. Rows are unified per CDR3 protein, each entry keeping the most common DNA and genes. In all, the sample holds about 8,500 distinct CDR3 sequences, and about a fifth of those were seen once. The ten largest make up 21% of the sample.

The material was CD4+ T cells from blood, cultured in vitro, obtained after SARS-CoV-2 vaccination. These receptors were collected from a human donor who had recovered from COVID-19.

The rearrangement joins TRBV14 to TRBJ1-5; unclear D gene. CDR3 length equals 13 residues. Germline V gene data show CDR1 as SGHDN and CDR2 as FVKESK. Trimming removed 0 bases from V and 4 bases from J, with 4 bases in between. Here the CDR3 DNA reads TGTGCCAGCAGCCAAGAATGGAATCAGCCCCAGCATTTT. Translating it yields CASSQEWNQPQHF.

This clonotype is categorized as medium-sized. The CDR3, as DNA: TGTGCCAGCTCGGGGATGTGGGGCAATGAGCAGTTCTTC. This codes for CASSGMWGNEQFF. V and J are TRBV27 and TRBJ2-1; D is perhaps TRBD2 (5 bases). The germline gives CDR1 MNHEY, CDR2 SMNVEV (reference sequence). Trimming took off 8 bases at V and 6 bases at J, with 14 bases between the two ends. The CDR3 is 13 residues long.

The rearrangement uses TRBV11-2 and TRBJ2-5; unclear D gene. V was clipped by 2 bases and J by 5 bases, with 24 bases between them. CDR1 and CDR2 from the germline V gene are SGHAT and FQNNGV. The length of the CDR3 is 18 residues. This CDR3 reads CASSLSPLGTPFGETQYF. The DNA for the CDR3 is TGTGCCAGCAGCTTATCCCCCCTGGGAACGCCCTTCGGGGAGACCCAGTACTTC.

The chain has TRBV7-8 and TRBJ1-2; D possibly corresponds to TRBD1 (5 bases). Per germline, CDR1 SGHVS and CDR2 FQNEAQ. V dropped 0 bases and J dropped 5 bases, with 7 bases sitting between them. The CDR3 consists of 13 residues. The DNA of the CDR3 is TGTGCCAGCAGCTTAGCCCGGGGGTATGGCTACACCTTC. Protein: CASSLARGYGYTF. Together with reference TRBV7-8 and TRBJ1-2, the CDR3 gives the full variable domain: GAGVSQSPRYKVAKRGQDVALRCDPISGHVSLFWYQQALGQGPEFLTYFQNEAQLDKSGLPSDRFFAERPEGSVSTLKIQRTQQEDSAVYLCASSLARGYGYTFGSGTRLTVV.

This chain's CDR3 is CASSDPDRVKQPQHF. The CDR3 DNA reads as TGTGCCAGCAGCGACCCCGACAGGGTAAAGCAGCCCCAGCATTTT. The gene calls are TRBV6-1 and TRBJ1-5; 7 bases are shared with TRBD1. The CDR3 loop spans 15 amino acids. Germline CDR1 and CDR2: MNHNS and SASEGT. J was trimmed by 7 bases and V by 6 bases; bases with no gene match: 12.

This clonotype turned up a few times. The chain is built from TRBV28 and TRBJ1-1, with D uncertain. The V end lost 7 bases, the J end lost 1 base, and 4 bases lay between the germline ends. The CDR3 contains 11 residues. Germline V gene lookup returns CDR1 MDHEN and CDR2 SYDVKM. Here the CDR3 reads CASKTNTEAFF. The CDR3 DNA sequence: TGTGCCAGCAAGACGAACACTGAAGCTTTCTTT.

This clonotype was counted many times. CDR3 protein: CASSPFRPTISPLHF. The DNA of the CDR3 is TGTGCCAGCAGCCCGTTTCGGCCGACTATTTCACCCCTCCACTTT. The V gene is TRBV7-2, the J gene TRBJ1-6; D gene ambiguous. Germline V gene lookup returns CDR1 SGHTA and CDR2 FQGNSA. This CDR3 has 15 residues. V lost 5 bases, J lost 9 bases, and 17 bases lay in between.

This clonotype occurred a few times. This chain connects TRBV7-2 to TRBJ1-5; D not resolved. The V end was cut by 5 bases, the J end by 3 bases, with 8 bases between. The germline V gene encodes CDR1 SGHTA and CDR2 FQGNSA. The CDR3 runs 13 residues. CDR3 loop: CASSPDYNQPQHF. The CDR3 nucleotides read TGTGCCAGCAGCCCCGATTACAATCAGCCCCAGCATTTT.

This rearrangement joins TRBV18 to TRBJ2-7, with 7 nucleotides matching TRBD1. Germline CDR1 and CDR2: KGHSH and LQKENI. The CDR3 extends over 14 amino acids. After removal of 3 bases from V and 6 bases from J, the junction contained 8 bases not matched to a gene. The CDR3 protein is CASSPRTGVGEQYF. CDR3 in DNA: TGTGCCAGCTCACCCCGTACAGGGGTTGGCGAGCAGTACTTC.

The chain links TRBV2 to TRBJ1-1; D is undetermined. V was trimmed by 8 bases and J by 5 bases, leaving 9 bases between them. Per the germline V gene, CDR1 is SNHLY and CDR2 is FYNNEI. The CDR3 sequence is 11 residues long. The CDR3 sequence is CASRTVTEAFF. DNA for the CDR3: TGTGCCAGCCGTACAGTGACTGAAGCTTTCTTT.

By sample fraction, this clonotype is medium-sized. V usage is TRBV7-9 and J usage is TRBJ2-5; either TRBD1 or TRBD2 may supply D (5 bases each). CDR1 SEHNR and CDR2 FQNEAQ come from the germline V gene (reference sequence). V was shortened by 5 bases and J by 8 bases, with 21 bases between the two germline ends. The CDR3 is 15 residues long. The CDR3, as DNA: TGTGCCAGCAGCCCCGGGGCAGGGTTCTCCGATACCCAGTACTTC. It specifies CASSPGAGFSDTQYF.

This clonotype occurred a few times. The chain uses TRBV27 and TRBJ2-1; either TRBD1 or TRBD2 may supply D (5 bases each). This CDR3 spans 15 amino acids. Germline-derived CDR1 and CDR2 are MNHEY and SMNVEV (reference sequence). Trimming took 5 bases from V and 9 from J, leaving 20 bases between them. Written as DNA, the CDR3 is TGTGCCAGCAGTCCTCCGGGACGGCCCTGGGGTGAGCAGTTCTTC. Protein product: CASSPPGRPWGEQFF.

The chain employs TRBV20-1 and TRBJ2-7; 8 bases line up with TRBD1. CDR1 and CDR2 (germline): DFQATT, SNEGSKA (reference sequence). V shed 3 bases and J 4 bases; nucleotides not matched to a gene: 14. This CDR3 contains 16 residues. The CDR3 bases are TGCAGTGCTAGTTGGACAGGGCCCACCGTAGGGTACGAGCAGTACTTC. Its translation: CSASWTGPTVGYEQYF.

This clonotype has a handful of counts. This chain uses TRBV6-1 with TRBJ2-5; TRBD2 matches 9 bases. Germline V CDR1 and CDR2: MNHNS, SASEGT. J gave up 7 bases and V 2 bases, and 17 bases lay outside the gene matches. This CDR3 has 18 amino acids. Here the CDR3 reads CASSEQGSGRKEERTQYF. The CDR3 DNA follows: TGTGCCAGCAGTGAACAAGGTAGCGGGAGAAAAGAGGAGAGGACCCAGTACTTC.

Concerning this clonotype itself: One base away lies a much larger clone, so this may be a sequencing read error. V usage is TRBV19 and J usage is TRBJ1-5; D is unresolved. Trimming left V 11 bases short and J 7 bases short, with 21 bases between. Looked up from germline, CDR1 is LNHDA and CDR2 is SQIVND (reference sequence). This CDR3 has 14 amino acids. CDR3: CAGKGGYIVQPQHF. CDR3 sequence (DNA): TGTGCCGGTAAAGGAGGGTACATCGTACAGCCCCAGCATTTT.

As regards this clonotype: At one end the junction does not follow the germline gene, possibly because of a read error. The chain joins TRBV5-4 to TRBJ2-7; TRBD1 matches 11 bases. The V gene's germline CDR1 is SGHNT and CDR2 YYREEE (reference sequence). The CDR3 spans 15 residues. The DNA of the CDR3 is TGTACCAGCAGCATCGGACAGGGGGCCTCCTACGAGCAGTACTTC. The encoded protein is CTSSIGQGASYEQYF.

The CDR3 DNA reads as TGTGCCATCAGTGATCTCGAGAGGGGTAACAATGAGCAGTTCTTC. Protein: CAISDLERGNNEQFF. The chain links TRBV10-3 to TRBJ2-1; tentatively, D is TRBD1 or TRBD2 (5 bases each). CDR1 ENHRY and CDR2 SYGVKD come from the germline V gene. Deletions cut 3 bases from V and 5 bases from J, with 14 bases between. This CDR3 is built from 15 residues.

This clonotype is labeled as medium-sized. The rearrangement joins TRBV20-1 to TRBJ2-5; tentative D call: TRBD2 (6 bases). Trimming stripped 0 bases from V and 2 bases from J, with 10 bases between. The germline V gene encodes CDR1 DFQATT and CDR2 SNEGSKA (reference sequence). The CDR3 contains 14 residues. The DNA of the CDR3 is TGCAGTGCTAGAGACCGTCGGGGGCAAGAGACCCAGTACTTC. Its translation is CSARDRRGQETQYF.

There are a few counts of this clonotype. The chain has TRBV6-1 and TRBJ2-1; 8 positions match TRBD2. The CDR3 is 15 residues long. Germline V lookup: CDR1 MNHNS, CDR2 SASEGT. V trimming: 5 bases; J trimming: 2 bases; junction bases outside the gene matches: 5. The CDR3 DNA reads as TGTGCCAGCAGTACTTCCGGGGGGGCCTACAATGAGCAGTTCTTC. It codes for CASSTSGGAYNEQFF.

CDR3 residues: CASSLSGGDNGYTF. The CDR3 DNA follows: TGTGCCAGCAGCTTATCAGGGGGCGATAATGGCTACACCTTC. The rearrangement links TRBV5-4 to TRBJ1-2; TRBD1 matches 8 bases. Trimming removed 2 bases from V and 6 bases from J; junction bases left unmatched: 6. The CDR3 spans 14 residues. Looked up from germline, CDR1 is SGHNT and CDR2 is YYREEE (reference sequence).

This clonotype appeared a few times. This chain connects TRBV2 to TRBJ1-6, with D perhaps matching TRBD1 (6 bases). V gave up 5 bases and J gave up 7 bases, with 18 bases separating them. The CDR3 extends over 16 amino acids. CDR1 is SNHLY, CDR2 FYNNEI, per germline. The CDR3 nucleotides are TGTGCCAGCAGTATTACACAGGGATTGAGGAATTCACCCCTCCACTTT. Protein: CASSITQGLRNSPLHF. The full variable domain, completed using reference TRBV2 and TRBJ1-6, is EPEVTQTPSHQVTQMGQEVILRCVPISNHLYFYWYRQILGQKVEFLVSFYNNEISEKSEIFDDQFSVERPDGSNFTLKIRSTKLEDSAMYFCASSITQGLRNSPLHFGNGTRLTVT.

This clonotype was observed a few times. The rearrangement joins TRBV19 to TRBJ2-6; the D is unclear. Germline CDR1 LNHDA, CDR2 SQIVND (reference sequence). Between the trimmed V and J ends, which lost 3 bases and 8 bases, there was a span of 5 bases. The CDR3 length is 12 residues. CDR3 loop: CASSIMTNVLTF. The CDR3 DNA reads as TGTGCCAGTAGTATTATGACCAACGTCCTGACTTTC.

This clonotype is judged medium-sized. The V gene is TRBV5-8, the J gene TRBJ2-7; TRBD2 aligns across 11 bases. The CDR3 extends over 15 amino acids. V lost 1 base and J lost 4; bases outside the gene matches: 4. CDR1 and CDR2 (germline): SGHTS, YDEGEE. CDR3 sequence (DNA): TGTGCCAGCAGCTTGTCTAGCGGGAGGTTATACGAGCAGTACTTC. As protein: CASSLSSGRLYEQYF.

This clonotype was seen only a few times. The chain recombines TRBV6-5 with TRBJ2-2, with unresolved D. Germline CDR1 MNHEY, CDR2 SVGAGI. V gave up 0 bases and J gave up 5 bases, with 16 bases separating them. The CDR3 is 17 residues long. The CDR3 DNA sequence: TGTGCCAGCAGTTACTCCGGGCCGGATTCGGCGACCGGGGAGCTGTTTTTT. Residues: CASSYSGPDSATGELFF.

Sample share makes this clonotype medium-sized. This chain connects TRBV6-1 to TRBJ2-7, with TRBD2 matching over 8 bases. The length of the CDR3 is 14 residues. The germline V gene has CDR1 MNHNS and CDR2 SASEGT. V lost 5 bases and J lost 4; bases outside the gene matches: 7. The DNA for the CDR3 is TGTGCCAGCAGTCAGGAGAGCGGGAGTTACGAGCAGTACTTC. It specifies CASSQESGSYEQYF.

In DNA form, the CDR3 reads TGTGCCAGCAGTTTATTAGGGGAGGGGACTGAAGCTTTCTTT. Translation: CASSLLGEGTEAFF. The rearrangement uses TRBV27 and TRBJ1-1; D may be TRBD1 (5 bases). This CDR3 spans 14 amino acids. Germline V CDR1 and CDR2: MNHEY, SMNVEV (reference sequence). V was shortened by 1 base and J by 5 bases, with 11 bases between the two germline ends.

The chain links TRBV18 to TRBJ2-1; D possibly uses TRBD1 or TRBD2 (6 bases each). CDR3 length equals 16 residues. V was pared by 2 bases and J by 3 bases, with 14 bases between. Germline V gives CDR1 KGHSH, CDR2 LQKENI. The CDR3 loop is CASSPGFGGRYNEQFF. CDR3 nucleotides: TGTGCCAGCTCACCAGGTTTTGGGGGGCGCTACAATGAGCAGTTCTTC.

By sample fraction, this clonotype is medium-sized (0.01 to 0.1%). The J gene is TRBJ2-3, the V gene TRBV20-1, with D tentatively TRBD2 (6 bases). This CDR3 is 14 amino acids long. Per germline, CDR1 DFQATT and CDR2 SNEGSKA (reference sequence). V was clipped by 5 bases and J by 1 base, with 13 bases between them. The CDR3 region is CSAGVASGTDTQYF. CDR3 bases: TGCAGTGCTGGGGTGGCTAGCGGCACAGATACGCAGTATTTT.

This clonotype was counted only a few times. The chain couples TRBV11-3 to TRBJ2-1, with TRBD2 matching 11 bases. The CDR3 loop spans 18 amino acids. The germline V gene has CDR1 SGHNT and CDR2 YENEEA. The ends lost 0 bases at V and 6 bases at J; junction bases unmatched: 10. CDR3 in amino acids: CASSLEGSGRVLLNEQFF. CDR3 nucleotides: TGTGCCAGCAGCTTAGAGGGTAGCGGGAGGGTTTTACTCAATGAGCAGTTCTTC.